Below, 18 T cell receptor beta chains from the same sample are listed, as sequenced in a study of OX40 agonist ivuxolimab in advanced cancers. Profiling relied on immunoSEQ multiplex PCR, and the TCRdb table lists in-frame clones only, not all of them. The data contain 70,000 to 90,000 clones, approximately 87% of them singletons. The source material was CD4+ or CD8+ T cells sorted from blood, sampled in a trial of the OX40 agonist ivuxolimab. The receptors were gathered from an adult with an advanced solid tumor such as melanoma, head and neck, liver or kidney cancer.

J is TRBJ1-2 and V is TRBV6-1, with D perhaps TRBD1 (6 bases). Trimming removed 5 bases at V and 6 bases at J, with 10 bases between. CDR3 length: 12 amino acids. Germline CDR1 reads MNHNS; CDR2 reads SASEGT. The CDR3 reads CASSFNRDGYTF. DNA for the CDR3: TGTGCCAGCAGTTTCAACAGGGATGGCTACACCTTC.

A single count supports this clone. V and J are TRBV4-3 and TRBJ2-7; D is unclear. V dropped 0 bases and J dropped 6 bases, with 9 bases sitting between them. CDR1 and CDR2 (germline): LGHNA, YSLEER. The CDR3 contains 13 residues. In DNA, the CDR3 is TGCGCCAGCAGCCAAGATCAAGGGCTCGAGCAGTACTTC. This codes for CASSQDQGLEQYF.

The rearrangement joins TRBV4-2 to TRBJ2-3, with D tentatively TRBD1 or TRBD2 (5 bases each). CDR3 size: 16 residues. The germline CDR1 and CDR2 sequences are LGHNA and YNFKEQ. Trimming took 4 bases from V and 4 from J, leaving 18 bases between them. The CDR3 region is CASSLLGASRADTQYF. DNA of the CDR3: TGTGCCAGCAGCCTCCTTGGGGCCTCGAGGGCAGATACGCAGTATTTT.

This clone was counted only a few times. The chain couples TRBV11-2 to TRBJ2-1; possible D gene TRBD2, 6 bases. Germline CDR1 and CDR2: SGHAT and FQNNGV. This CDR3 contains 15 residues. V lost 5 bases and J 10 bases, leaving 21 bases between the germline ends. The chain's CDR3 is CASSRERAREIEQFF. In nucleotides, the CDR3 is TGTGCCAGCAGCCGAGAGCGGGCCCGAGAGATAGAGCAGTTCTTC.

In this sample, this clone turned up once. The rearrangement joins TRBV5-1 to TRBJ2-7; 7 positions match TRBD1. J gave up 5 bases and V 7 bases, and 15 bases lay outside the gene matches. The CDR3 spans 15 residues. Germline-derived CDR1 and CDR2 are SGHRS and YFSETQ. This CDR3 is CASGRQGASGDEQYF. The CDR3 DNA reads TGCGCCAGCGGCAGACAGGGTGCGAGTGGAGACGAGCAGTACTTC.

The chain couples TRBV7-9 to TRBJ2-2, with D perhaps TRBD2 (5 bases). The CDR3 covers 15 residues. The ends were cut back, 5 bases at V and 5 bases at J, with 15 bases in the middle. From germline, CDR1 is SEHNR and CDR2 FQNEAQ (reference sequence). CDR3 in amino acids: CASSGLGKRTGELFF. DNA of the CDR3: TGTGCCAGCAGCGGACTGGGGAAGCGGACCGGGGAGCTGTTTTTT.

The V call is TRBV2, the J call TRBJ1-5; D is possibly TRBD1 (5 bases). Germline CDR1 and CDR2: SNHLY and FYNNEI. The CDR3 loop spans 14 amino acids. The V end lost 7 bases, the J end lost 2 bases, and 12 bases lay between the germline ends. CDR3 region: CASKDTSGNQPQHF. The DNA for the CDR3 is TGTGCCAGCAAGGACACCTCTGGCAATCAGCCCCAGCATTTT.

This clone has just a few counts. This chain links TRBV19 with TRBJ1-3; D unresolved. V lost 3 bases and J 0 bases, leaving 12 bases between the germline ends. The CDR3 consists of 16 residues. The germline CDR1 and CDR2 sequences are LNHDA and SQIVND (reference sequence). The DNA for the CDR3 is TGTGCCAGTAGTATTAATGGCCAGACCTCTGGAAACACCATATATTTT. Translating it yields CASSINGQTSGNTIYF.

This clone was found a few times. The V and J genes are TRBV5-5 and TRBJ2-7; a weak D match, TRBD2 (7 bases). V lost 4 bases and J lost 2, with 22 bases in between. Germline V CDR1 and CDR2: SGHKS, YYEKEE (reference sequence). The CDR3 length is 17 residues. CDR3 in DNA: TGTGCCAGCAGCCCAACATACGGGGGGCAGGTCGCCTACGAGCAGTACTTC. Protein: CASSPTYGGQVAYEQYF.

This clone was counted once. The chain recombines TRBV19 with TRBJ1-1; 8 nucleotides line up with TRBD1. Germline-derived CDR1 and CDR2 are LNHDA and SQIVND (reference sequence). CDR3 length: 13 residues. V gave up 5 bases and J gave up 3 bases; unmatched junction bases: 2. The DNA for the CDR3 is TGTGCCAGTAGTTACAGGGGGGACACTGAAGCTTTCTTT. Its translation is CASSYRGDTEAFF.

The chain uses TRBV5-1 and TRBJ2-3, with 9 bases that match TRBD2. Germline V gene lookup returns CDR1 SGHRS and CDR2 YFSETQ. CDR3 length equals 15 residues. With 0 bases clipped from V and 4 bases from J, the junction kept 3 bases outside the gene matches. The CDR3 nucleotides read TGCGCCAGCAGCTTGGCGGCTAGCGGGGCAGATACGCAGTATTTT. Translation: CASSLAASGADTQYF.

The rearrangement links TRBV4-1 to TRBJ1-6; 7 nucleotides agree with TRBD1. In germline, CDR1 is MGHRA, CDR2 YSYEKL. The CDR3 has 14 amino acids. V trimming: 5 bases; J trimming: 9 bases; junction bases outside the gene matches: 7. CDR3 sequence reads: CASSGTGVGSPLHF. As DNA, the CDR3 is TGCGCCAGCAGCGGAACAGGGGTAGGTTCACCCCTCCACTTT.

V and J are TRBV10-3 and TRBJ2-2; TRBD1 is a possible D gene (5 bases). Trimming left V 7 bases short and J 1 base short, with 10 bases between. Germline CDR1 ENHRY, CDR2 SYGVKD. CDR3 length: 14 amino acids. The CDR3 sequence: CAIKMTENTGELFF. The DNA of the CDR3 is TGTGCCATCAAAATGACAGAGAACACCGGGGAGCTGTTTTTT.

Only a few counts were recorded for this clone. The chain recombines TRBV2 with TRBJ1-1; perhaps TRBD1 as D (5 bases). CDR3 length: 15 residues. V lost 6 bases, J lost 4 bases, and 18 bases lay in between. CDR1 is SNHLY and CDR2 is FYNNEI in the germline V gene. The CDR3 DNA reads TGTGCCAGCAGGAAGCGGTTAGGGGTTTTCACTGAAGCTTTCTTT. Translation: CASRKRLGVFTEAFF. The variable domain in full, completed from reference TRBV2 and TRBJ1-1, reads EPEVTQTPSHQVTQMGQEVILRCVPISNHLYFYWYRQILGQKVEFLVSFYNNEISEKSEIFDDQFSVERPDGSNFTLKIRSTKLEDSAMYFCASRKRLGVFTEAFFGQGTRLTVV.

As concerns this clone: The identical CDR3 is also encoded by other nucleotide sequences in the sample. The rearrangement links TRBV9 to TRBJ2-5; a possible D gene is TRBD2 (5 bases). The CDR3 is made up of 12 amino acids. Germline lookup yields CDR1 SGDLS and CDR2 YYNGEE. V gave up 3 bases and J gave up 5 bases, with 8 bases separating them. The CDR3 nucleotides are TGTGCCAGCAGCGCCGGCGGGGAGACCCAGTACTTC. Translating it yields CASSAGGETQYF.

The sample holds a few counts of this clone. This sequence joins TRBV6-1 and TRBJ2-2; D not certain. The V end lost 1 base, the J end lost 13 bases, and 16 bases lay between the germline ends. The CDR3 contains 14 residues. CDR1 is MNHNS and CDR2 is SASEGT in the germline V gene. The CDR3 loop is CASSEEGSLLWLFF. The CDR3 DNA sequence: TGTGCCAGCAGTGAAGAGGGCAGTCTTTTGTGGCTGTTTTTT.

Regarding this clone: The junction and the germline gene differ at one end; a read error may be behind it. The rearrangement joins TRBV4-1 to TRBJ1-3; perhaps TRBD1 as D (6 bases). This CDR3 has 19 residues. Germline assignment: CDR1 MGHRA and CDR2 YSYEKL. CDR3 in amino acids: CASSSTGALTRFSGNTTYF. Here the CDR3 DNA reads TGCGCCAGCAGCTCGACAGGAGCACTGACCCGATTCTCTGGAAACACCACATATTTT.

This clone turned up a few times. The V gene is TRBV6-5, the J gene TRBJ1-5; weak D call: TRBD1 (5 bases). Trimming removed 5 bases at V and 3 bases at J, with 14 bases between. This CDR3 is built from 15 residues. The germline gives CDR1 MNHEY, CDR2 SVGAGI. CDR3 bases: TGTGCCAGCAGTATCGGACATAAACCCAATCAGCCCCAGCATTTT. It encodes CASSIGHKPNQPQHF.